A selection of T cell receptor beta chains follows, all from one sample in a study of blood T cell repertoires in COVID-19. TCRdb's table, derived via immunoSEQ multiplex PCR, lists solely in-frame clones and lacks some. The profile covers some 87,000 clones, with approximately 80% appearing a single time and nearly 25% taken by the ten largest. The sample taken for sequencing was peripheral blood. These receptors were collected from a human donor in a cohort sampled during active COVID-19. CDR3s include the opening cysteine and the closing phenylalanine or tryptophan. The D gene is left open where the match is weak. Clone size appears in some rows only: once, few, many, or a class for an expanded clone.

clone size: -; J gene: TRBJ1-1; V gene: TRBV2; D gene: -; CDR3 DNA: TGTGCCAGCAGTTTACAGGGTTCCAAAGCTGAAGCTTTCTTT; CDR3 protein: CASSLQGSKAEAFF
clone size: once; J gene: TRBJ2-1; V gene: TRBV24-1; D gene: TRBD1; CDR3 DNA: TGTGCCACCAGTGATTTCTCACAGGGGAACAATGAGCAGTTCTTC; CDR3 protein: CATSDFSQGNNEQFF
clone size: -; J gene: TRBJ1-5; V gene: TRBV11-2; D gene: TRBD1; CDR3 DNA: TGTGCCAGCGGGACAGGGGGCGGGAATCAGCCCCAGCATTTT; CDR3 protein: CASGTGGGNQPQHF
clone size: -; J gene: TRBJ1-1; V gene: TRBV5-4; D gene: TRBD1; CDR3 DNA: TGTGCCAGCAGCTTCCAGGGGGTACTGAACACTGAAGCTTTCTTT; CDR3 protein: CASSFQGVLNTEAFF
clone size: -; J gene: TRBJ2-5; V gene: TRBV7-9; D gene: -; CDR3 DNA: TGTGCCAGCAGCCCAGCCAACACCTACCAAGAGGCCCAGTACTTC; CDR3 protein: CASSPANTYQEAQYF
clone size: -; J gene: TRBJ2-7; V gene: TRBV6-5; D gene: -; CDR3 DNA: TGTGCCAGCAGGACAGGAGCCTACGAGCAGTACTTC; CDR3 protein: CASRTGAYEQYF
clone size: few; J gene: TRBJ2-7; V gene: TRBV7-2; D gene: -; CDR3 DNA: TGTGCCAGCAGCTTATCGGGCTACGAGCAGTACTTC; CDR3 protein: CASSLSGYEQYF
clone size: -; J gene: TRBJ2-7; V gene: TRBV27; D gene: TRBD2; CDR3 DNA: TGTGCCAGCAGAAACAAGCGCGGGACTAGCGGGCCCTACGAGCAGTACTTC; CDR3 protein: CASRNKRGTSGPYEQYF
clone size: -; J gene: TRBJ2-5; V gene: TRBV2; D gene: TRBD2; CDR3 DNA: TGTGCCAGCAGTGCTGGGTCTAGCGGGGAGGAGACCCAGTACTTC; CDR3 protein: CASSAGSSGEETQYF
clone size: -; J gene: TRBJ1-1; V gene: TRBV11-2; D gene: -; CDR3 DNA: TGTGCCAGCAGCACGAGAAGGACTATGAACACTGAAGCTTTCTTT; CDR3 protein: CASSTRRTMNTEAFF
clone size: -; J gene: TRBJ2-7; V gene: TRBV7-3; D gene: -; CDR3 DNA: TGTGCCAGCAGCTTACGGTCAGGGAACGGCGAGCAGTACTTC; CDR3 protein: CASSLRSGNGEQYF
clone size: few; J gene: TRBJ2-7; V gene: TRBV7-2; D gene: -; CDR3 DNA: TGTGCCAGCAGCGGTACGGTGGCAGGGTTATACGAGCAGTACTTC; CDR3 protein: CASSGTVAGLYEQYF
clone size: -; J gene: TRBJ2-7; V gene: TRBV6-6; D gene: TRBD1; CDR3 DNA: TGTGCCAGCAGGAAACCTGGGGGGACAGGGGGCACCGAGCAGTACTTC; CDR3 protein: CASRKPGGTGGTEQYF
clone size: -; J gene: TRBJ1-1; V gene: TRBV19; D gene: TRBD1; CDR3 DNA: TGTGCCAGTAGTCCGCAGGGGGAAAAGACTGAAGCTTTCTTT; CDR3 protein: CASSPQGEKTEAFF
clone size: -; J gene: TRBJ1-6; V gene: TRBV18; D gene: -; CDR3 DNA: TGTGCCAGCTCACCGGCGGGGGGGCGAAATTCACCCCTCCACTTT; CDR3 protein: CASSPAGGRNSPLHF
clone size: -; J gene: TRBJ1-4; V gene: TRBV6-5; D gene: TRBD1; CDR3 DNA: TGTGCCAGCAGTACAGAACAGGGGGTCAATGAAAAACTGTTTTTT; CDR3 protein: CASSTEQGVNEKLFF
clone size: -; J gene: TRBJ1-2; V gene: TRBV5-6; D gene: -; CDR3 DNA: TGTGCCAGCAAGTGGGGGGAATGGGAAGGCTACACCTTC; CDR3 protein: CASKWGEWEGYTF
clone size: -; J gene: TRBJ1-1; V gene: TRBV5-8; D gene: -; CDR3 DNA: TGTGCCAGCCACCCCGGAGGTGAAGCTTTCTTT; CDR3 protein: CASHPGGEAFF
clone size: -; J gene: TRBJ1-2; V gene: TRBV6-2/TRBV6-3; D gene: TRBD1; CDR3 DNA: TGTGCCAGCAGCACCACCGCAGGGGGCGGTAGCTATGGCTACACCTTC; CDR3 protein: CASSTTAGGGSYGYTF
clone size: -; J gene: TRBJ1-2; V gene: TRBV9; D gene: TRBD1; CDR3 DNA: TGTGCCAGCAGCACGGGACAGCAGGGAGGCTACACCTTC; CDR3 protein: CASSTGQQGGYTF
clone size: -; J gene: TRBJ2-1; V gene: TRBV4-1; D gene: TRBD2; CDR3 DNA: TGCGCCAGCAGCCAGAATAGCGGGCCCGCGACCTACAATGAGCAGTTCTTC; CDR3 protein: CASSQNSGPATYNEQFF
clone size: -; J gene: TRBJ1-1; V gene: TRBV5-1; D gene: TRBD1; CDR3 DNA: TGCGCCAGCAGCTTCGGACAGGCGAACACTGAAGCTTTCTTT; CDR3 protein: CASSFGQANTEAFF
clone size: -; J gene: TRBJ1-4; V gene: TRBV5-4; D gene: TRBD1; CDR3 DNA: TGTGCCAGCAGCTTGAGCAGGGGGGAGGAAAAACTGTTTTTT; CDR3 protein: CASSLSRGEEKLFF
clone size: -; J gene: TRBJ1-6; V gene: TRBV7-3; D gene: -; CDR3 DNA: TGTGCCAGCAGCTTAGGGCAGGGGAATAATTCACCCCTCCACTTT; CDR3 protein: CASSLGQGNNSPLHF
clone size: -; J gene: TRBJ2-2; V gene: TRBV5-1; D gene: -; CDR3 DNA: TGCGCCAGCAGCTTGGCCGGGTACACCGGGGAGCTGTTTTTT; CDR3 protein: CASSLAGYTGELFF
clone size: -; J gene: TRBJ2-7; V gene: TRBV7-8; D gene: -; CDR3 DNA: TGTGCCAGCAGCCGCCGGGACTCCAACTACGAGCAGTACTTC; CDR3 protein: CASSRRDSNYEQYF
clone size: -; J gene: TRBJ2-5; V gene: TRBV10-3; D gene: TRBD2; CDR3 DNA: TGTGCCATCAGTGAGGGGACTAGCGGGAGAGAGACCCAGTACTTC; CDR3 protein: CAISEGTSGRETQYF
clone size: -; J gene: TRBJ1-3; V gene: TRBV27; D gene: TRBD1; CDR3 DNA: TGTGCCAGCAGTTTATCGATTCAGGGGGCGAATGGAAACACCATATATTTT; CDR3 protein: CASSLSIQGANGNTIYF
clone size: -; J gene: TRBJ1-2; V gene: TRBV5-1; D gene: -; CDR3 DNA: TGCGCCAGCAGCCCTGGACAGTCAGCTAACTATGGCTACACCTTC; CDR3 protein: CASSPGQSANYGYTF
clone size: -; J gene: TRBJ2-1; V gene: TRBV3-1/TRBV3-2; D gene: TRBD2; CDR3 DNA: TGTGCCAGCAGCCAGGGGCTAGCGGGAGGGGCCGAGCAGTTCTTC; CDR3 protein: CASSQGLAGGAEQFF
clone size: -; J gene: TRBJ1-2; V gene: TRBV4-1; D gene: TRBD1; CDR3 DNA: TGCGCCAGCAGCCAAGCTGAGAGGGACAGCCTGTATGGCTACACCTTC; CDR3 protein: CASSQAERDSLYGYTF
clone size: once; J gene: TRBJ1-4; V gene: TRBV7-7; D gene: TRBD1; CDR3 DNA: TGTGCTAGCAGCTTAGCGAAGGGACAGGGTGAAGAAAAACTGTTTTTT; CDR3 protein: CASSLAKGQGEEKLFF
clone size: once; J gene: TRBJ2-1; V gene: TRBV5-4; D gene: TRBD2; CDR3 DNA: TGTGCCAGCAGCTTGGGACTAGCGGGGGGGCTGACCTACAATGAGCAGTTCTTC; CDR3 protein: CASSLGLAGGLTYNEQFF
clone size: -; J gene: TRBJ2-1; V gene: TRBV19; D gene: TRBD2; CDR3 DNA: TGTGCCAGTAGTATCCAAGCGGGATCATACAATGAGCAGTTCTTC; CDR3 protein: CASSIQAGSYNEQFF
clone size: few; J gene: TRBJ2-7; V gene: TRBV21-1; D gene: -; CDR3 DNA: TGTGCCAGCAGCAAACCGGGACAGGGTATTTTCTACGAGCAGTACTTC; CDR3 protein: CASSKPGQGIFYEQYF
clone size: -; J gene: TRBJ2-7; V gene: TRBV5-1; D gene: TRBD1; CDR3 DNA: TGCGCCAGCAGGGGGGGACAGGGGCCCTACGAGCAGTACTTC; CDR3 protein: CASRGGQGPYEQYF
clone size: -; J gene: TRBJ1-2; V gene: TRBV4-3; D gene: TRBD1; CDR3 DNA: TGCGCCAGCAGCCTGACAGGGGGTACTAACTATGGCTACACCTTC; CDR3 protein: CASSLTGGTNYGYTF
clone size: -; J gene: TRBJ1-2; V gene: TRBV11-2; D gene: TRBD1; CDR3 DNA: TGTGCCAGCAGCTTCCTTCCGACAGGGGGCTATGGCTACACCTTC; CDR3 protein: CASSFLPTGGYGYTF
clone size: -; J gene: TRBJ2-1; V gene: TRBV7-6; D gene: -; CDR3 DNA: TGTGCCAGCAGCTCACATCTCGGGGGGCCAGTGAGCTCCTACAATGAGCAGTTCTTC; CDR3 protein: CASSSHLGGPVSSYNEQFF
clone size: -; J gene: TRBJ2-7; V gene: TRBV27; D gene: TRBD2; CDR3 DNA: TGTGCCAGCAGTTTATGGACCCCCGGGGGGGGCTCCTACGAGCAGTACTTC; CDR3 protein: CASSLWTPGGGSYEQYF
clone size: -; J gene: TRBJ2-5; V gene: TRBV7-7; D gene: TRBD2; CDR3 DNA: TGTGCTAGCAGCTTAGGCGGGACGGGGGGAGAGACCCAGTACTTC; CDR3 protein: CASSLGGTGGETQYF
clone size: -; J gene: TRBJ1-5; V gene: TRBV19; D gene: TRBD1; CDR3 DNA: TGTGCCAGTTGTAGGGTGGGACAGGGGGCGACCCGCAATCAGCCCCAGCATTTT; CDR3 protein: CASCRVGQGATRNQPQHF
clone size: once; J gene: TRBJ2-7; V gene: TRBV3-1/TRBV3-2; D gene: -; CDR3 DNA: TGTGCCAGCAGCCAAACGGAAAGCGGAACCTCCTACGAGCAGTACTTC; CDR3 protein: CASSQTESGTSYEQYF
clone size: -; J gene: TRBJ2-7; V gene: TRBV5-8; D gene: -; CDR3 DNA: TGTGCCAGCAGCTTGCCAGGCACCCCTCCCTCCTACGAGCAGTACTTC; CDR3 protein: CASSLPGTPPSYEQYF
clone size: -; J gene: TRBJ2-7; V gene: TRBV7-2; D gene: TRBD1; CDR3 DNA: TGTGCCAGCAGCTTAGGGGACAGCAGCTCCTACGAGCAGTACTTC; CDR3 protein: CASSLGDSSSYEQYF
clone size: few; J gene: TRBJ2-5; V gene: TRBV13; D gene: TRBD2; CDR3 DNA: TGTGCCAGCAGCTTACAAGCGGGGGCCCTCTCTGAGACCCAGTACTTC; CDR3 protein: CASSLQAGALSETQYF
clone size: -; J gene: TRBJ2-5; V gene: TRBV15; D gene: TRBD2; CDR3 DNA: TGTGCCACCAGCAGTAGCGGGGGAAGAGAGACCCAGTACTTC; CDR3 protein: CATSSSGGRETQYF
clone size: -; J gene: TRBJ1-2; V gene: TRBV10-1; D gene: -; CDR3 DNA: TGCGCCAGCACTCGGGGGGGGACCGCCTATGGCTACACCTTC; CDR3 protein: CASTRGGTAYGYTF
clone size: -; J gene: TRBJ2-7; V gene: TRBV4-1; D gene: TRBD1; CDR3 DNA: TGCGCCAGCAGCCAAGAGGTCGACAGGGTGATTTACTTC; CDR3 protein: CASSQEVDRVIYF
clone size: -; J gene: TRBJ2-3; V gene: TRBV7-8; D gene: TRBD2; CDR3 DNA: TGTGCCAGCAGACGACTAGCGGGACTTGGCCAGACAGATACGCAGTATTTT; CDR3 protein: CASRRLAGLGQTDTQYF